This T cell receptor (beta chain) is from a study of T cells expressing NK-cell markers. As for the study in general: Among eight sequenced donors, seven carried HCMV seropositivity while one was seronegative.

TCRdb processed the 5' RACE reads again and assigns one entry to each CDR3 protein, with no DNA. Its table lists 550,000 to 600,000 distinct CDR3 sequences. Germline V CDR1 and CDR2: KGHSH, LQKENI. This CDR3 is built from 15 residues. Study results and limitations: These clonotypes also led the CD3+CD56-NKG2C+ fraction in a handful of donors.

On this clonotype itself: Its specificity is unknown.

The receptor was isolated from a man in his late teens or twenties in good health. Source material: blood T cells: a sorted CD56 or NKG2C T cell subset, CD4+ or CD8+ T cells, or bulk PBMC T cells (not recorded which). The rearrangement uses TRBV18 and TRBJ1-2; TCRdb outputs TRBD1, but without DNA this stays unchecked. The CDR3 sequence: CASSTQGARDYGYTF.